These T cell receptor beta chains were read from a single sample in a study of blood T cell repertoires in COVID-19. Profiling relied on immunoSEQ multiplex PCR, and the TCRdb table lists in-frame clones only, not all of them. This sample has a few hundred thousand clones, with 86% found just once. The sample consisted of peripheral blood. The source is a woman between 50 and 59 years old with acute or convalescent COVID-19. Both conserved end residues are part of each CDR3. Fields, in order: clone size, J gene, V gene, D gene, CDR3 protein, CDR3 DNA. D genes are given only for firm matches. Clone size is stated in some rows and not others, as once, few, many or a class when expanded.

clone_size: NA
j_call: TRBJ1-2
v_call: TRBV5-5
d_call: TRBD1
cdr3_aa: CASSSLGTGKTFYGYTF
cdr3_nt: TGTGCCAGCAGCTCCCTGGGGACAGGGAAGACGTTCTATGGCTACACCTTC

clone_size: once
j_call: TRBJ1-2
v_call: TRBV6-5
d_call: TRBD1
cdr3_aa: CASSWDRGYGYTF
cdr3_nt: TGTGCCAGCAGTTGGGACAGGGGATATGGCTACACCTTC

clone_size: NA
j_call: TRBJ2-1
v_call: TRBV24-1
d_call: NA
cdr3_aa: CATSDRDIPYNEQFF
cdr3_nt: TGTGCCACCAGTGACAGGGACATACCTTACAATGAGCAGTTCTTC

clone_size: NA
j_call: TRBJ2-7
v_call: TRBV7-2
d_call: TRBD2
cdr3_aa: CASSRPASGASYEQYF
cdr3_nt: TGTGCCAGCAGCCGTCCTGCTAGCGGGGCCTCCTACGAGCAGTACTTC

clone_size: NA
j_call: TRBJ1-5
v_call: TRBV6-5
d_call: NA
cdr3_aa: CASSTQARGNQPQHF
cdr3_nt: TGTGCCAGCAGTACACAGGCCCGGGGCAATCAGCCCCAGCATTTT

clone_size: NA
j_call: TRBJ2-3
v_call: TRBV19
d_call: NA
cdr3_aa: CASSILLARDMQYF
cdr3_nt: TGTGCCAGTAGTATTCTGTTAGCGCGAGATATGCAGTATTTT

clone_size: NA
j_call: TRBJ1-1
v_call: TRBV4-2
d_call: NA
cdr3_aa: CASSLGQQKTEAFF
cdr3_nt: TGTGCCAGCAGCCTCGGACAGCAAAAAACTGAAGCTTTCTTT

clone_size: NA
j_call: TRBJ1-3
v_call: TRBV5-5
d_call: TRBD1
cdr3_aa: CASSSWTGYGNTIYF
cdr3_nt: TGTGCCAGCAGCTCGTGGACAGGGTACGGAAACACCATATATTTT

clone_size: NA
j_call: TRBJ1-2
v_call: TRBV19
d_call: TRBD1
cdr3_aa: CASILKGQNYGYTF
cdr3_nt: TGTGCCAGTATCCTAAAGGGACAGAACTATGGCTACACCTTC

clone_size: once
j_call: TRBJ2-5
v_call: TRBV2
d_call: TRBD1
cdr3_aa: CARSQTGEETQYF
cdr3_nt: TGTGCCAGGTCCCAGACAGGGGAAGAGACCCAGTACTTC

clone_size: few
j_call: TRBJ1-1
v_call: TRBV4-2
d_call: NA
cdr3_aa: CASSQDGNRRKEAFF
cdr3_nt: TGTGCCAGCAGCCAAGATGGCAACAGGAGAAAGGAAGCTTTCTTT

clone_size: few
j_call: TRBJ2-1
v_call: TRBV2
d_call: NA
cdr3_aa: CASSVNRAILNNEQFF
cdr3_nt: TGTGCCAGCAGTGTAAACAGGGCGATACTTAACAATGAGCAGTTCTTC

clone_size: NA
j_call: TRBJ1-5
v_call: TRBV9
d_call: TRBD1
cdr3_aa: CASSVGAGGNQPQHF
cdr3_nt: TGTGCCAGCAGCGTAGGGGCAGGGGGAAATCAGCCCCAGCATTTT

clone_size: few
j_call: TRBJ1-2
v_call: TRBV30
d_call: TRBD1
cdr3_aa: CAWSVRGQGAWGYTF
cdr3_nt: TGTGCCTGGAGTGTACGGGGACAGGGGGCGTGGGGCTACACCTTC

clone_size: NA
j_call: TRBJ2-5
v_call: TRBV5-4
d_call: NA
cdr3_aa: CATSSYQETQYF
cdr3_nt: TGTGCCACCAGCAGCTACCAAGAGACCCAGTACTTC

clone_size: NA
j_call: TRBJ2-1
v_call: TRBV9
d_call: TRBD2
cdr3_aa: CASSVQAGDYNEQFF
cdr3_nt: TGTGCCAGCAGCGTACAAGCGGGAGACTACAATGAGCAGTTCTTC

clone_size: few
j_call: TRBJ2-5
v_call: TRBV28
d_call: NA
cdr3_aa: CASKGVQETQYF
cdr3_nt: TGTGCCAGCAAGGGGGTTCAAGAGACCCAGTACTTC

clone_size: NA
j_call: TRBJ1-2
v_call: TRBV7-8
d_call: NA
cdr3_aa: CASSVDRFYGYTF
cdr3_nt: TGTGCCAGCAGCGTAGACAGGTTCTATGGCTACACCTTC

clone_size: NA
j_call: TRBJ2-5
v_call: TRBV29-1
d_call: TRBD2
cdr3_aa: CSVSREGHETQYF
cdr3_nt: TGCAGCGTTTCCCGGGAGGGTCACGAGACCCAGTACTTC

clone_size: NA
j_call: TRBJ1-3
v_call: TRBV14
d_call: NA
cdr3_aa: CASSQARFGSGNTIYF
cdr3_nt: TGTGCCAGCAGCCAAGCCCGTTTCGGCTCTGGAAACACCATATATTTT

clone_size: once
j_call: TRBJ2-7
v_call: TRBV28
d_call: NA
cdr3_aa: CASSLFALPSSYEQYF
cdr3_nt: TGTGCCAGCAGTTTATTCGCCTTACCGAGCTCCTACGAGCAGTACTTC

clone_size: NA
j_call: TRBJ1-3
v_call: TRBV18
d_call: NA
cdr3_aa: CASSPQAFSSGNTIYF
cdr3_nt: TGTGCCAGCTCACCGCAGGCGTTTTCATCTGGAAACACCATATATTTT

clone_size: NA
j_call: TRBJ1-1
v_call: TRBV3-1/TRBV3-2
d_call: NA
cdr3_aa: CASSLLASARAFF
cdr3_nt: TGTGCCAGCAGCCTATTAGCGAGCGCTAGAGCTTTCTTT

clone_size: NA
j_call: TRBJ1-5
v_call: TRBV28
d_call: TRBD1
cdr3_aa: CASSLKGAWGNQPQHF
cdr3_nt: TGTGCCAGCAGTTTAAAGGGGGCTTGGGGCAATCAGCCCCAGCATTTT

clone_size: NA
j_call: TRBJ2-1
v_call: TRBV11-3
d_call: NA
cdr3_aa: CASSNSANYNEQFF
cdr3_nt: TGTGCCAGCAGCAATAGCGCTAACTACAATGAGCAGTTCTTC

clone_size: once
j_call: TRBJ1-1
v_call: TRBV11-3
d_call: NA
cdr3_aa: CASSLGANTEAFF
cdr3_nt: TGTGCCAGCAGCTTAGGGGCCAACACTGAAGCTTTCTTT

clone_size: NA
j_call: TRBJ2-7
v_call: TRBV2
d_call: TRBD1
cdr3_aa: CASLRDRGYEQYF
cdr3_nt: TGTGCCAGCCTCCGGGACAGGGGTTACGAGCAGTACTTC

clone_size: few
j_call: TRBJ2-3
v_call: TRBV14
d_call: NA
cdr3_aa: CASSRVAVTQYF
cdr3_nt: TGTGCCAGCAGCCGAGTAGCGGTAACGCAGTATTTT

clone_size: NA
j_call: TRBJ2-3
v_call: TRBV5-1
d_call: TRBD2
cdr3_aa: CASSLLGLAGGRDTQYF
cdr3_nt: TGCGCCAGCAGCTTGTTAGGACTAGCGGGAGGAAGAGATACGCAGTATTTT

clone_size: NA
j_call: TRBJ2-3
v_call: TRBV11-2
d_call: TRBD2
cdr3_aa: CASSLRVGRTGTDTQYF
cdr3_nt: TGTGCCAGCAGCTTGAGAGTCGGGAGGACCGGCACAGATACGCAGTATTTT

clone_size: NA
j_call: TRBJ1-4
v_call: TRBV6-2/TRBV6-3
d_call: NA
cdr3_aa: CASSYGLRSSEKLFF
cdr3_nt: TGTGCCAGCAGTTACGGTCTTCGATCGAGTGAAAAACTGTTTTTT

clone_size: NA
j_call: TRBJ1-6
v_call: TRBV2
d_call: NA
cdr3_aa: CASGTGNSPLHF
cdr3_nt: TGTGCCAGCGGAACAGGGAATTCACCCCTCCACTTT

clone_size: NA
j_call: TRBJ2-3
v_call: TRBV7-3
d_call: TRBD1
cdr3_aa: CASSSTGGNTDTQYF
cdr3_nt: TGTGCCAGCAGCTCGACAGGGGGGAACACAGATACGCAGTATTTT

clone_size: NA
j_call: TRBJ2-1
v_call: TRBV24-1
d_call: TRBD2
cdr3_aa: CATSEAGGGVGNEQFF
cdr3_nt: TGTGCCACCAGTGAGGCTGGGGGGGGTGTAGGCAATGAGCAGTTCTTC

clone_size: NA
j_call: TRBJ2-7
v_call: TRBV28
d_call: NA
cdr3_aa: CASSLAGRGYEQYF
cdr3_nt: TGTGCCAGCAGTTTAGCGGGACGGGGATACGAGCAGTACTTC

clone_size: NA
j_call: TRBJ2-1
v_call: TRBV4-3
d_call: TRBD2
cdr3_aa: CASSRGLAGGNSYNEQFF
cdr3_nt: TGCGCCAGCAGTCGCGGACTAGCGGGAGGAAATTCCTACAATGAGCAGTTCTTC

clone_size: few
j_call: TRBJ2-7
v_call: TRBV12-2
d_call: NA
cdr3_aa: CASRSKNRGQGYEQYF
cdr3_nt: TGTGCAAGTCGCTCCAAAAATCGAGGACAGGGCTACGAGCAGTACTTC

clone_size: few
j_call: TRBJ1-1
v_call: TRBV6-5
d_call: TRBD1
cdr3_aa: CASARQGYTEAFF
cdr3_nt: TGTGCCAGCGCCAGACAGGGCTACACTGAAGCTTTCTTT

clone_size: NA
j_call: TRBJ1-1
v_call: TRBV6-2/TRBV6-3
d_call: TRBD1
cdr3_aa: CASSRGGGRTEAFF
cdr3_nt: TGTGCCAGCAGCCGAGGGGGCGGAAGAACTGAAGCTTTCTTT

clone_size: many
j_call: TRBJ1-6
v_call: TRBV27
d_call: NA
cdr3_aa: CASRPRQHVIPLHF
cdr3_nt: TGTGCCAGCAGACCTAGGCAGCACGTAATCCCCCTCCACTTT

clone_size: many
j_call: TRBJ2-2
v_call: TRBV5-1
d_call: NA
cdr3_aa: CASSLLALATGELFF
cdr3_nt: TGCGCCAGCAGCTTGTTGGCTCTAGCCACCGGGGAGCTGTTTTTT

clone_size: NA
j_call: TRBJ2-2
v_call: TRBV6-5
d_call: TRBD1
cdr3_aa: CASRRQGGVTGELFF
cdr3_nt: TGTGCCAGCAGAAGACAGGGTGGAGTAACCGGGGAGCTGTTTTTT

clone_size: NA
j_call: TRBJ1-5
v_call: TRBV28
d_call: TRBD1
cdr3_aa: CASSLIGTGDNQPQHF
cdr3_nt: TGTGCCAGCAGTTTAATCGGGACAGGGGACAATCAGCCCCAGCATTTT

clone_size: NA
j_call: TRBJ2-3
v_call: TRBV20-1
d_call: TRBD2
cdr3_aa: CSASRGEGRNWADTQYF
cdr3_nt: TGCAGTGCTAGTAGAGGGGAGGGCCGTAATTGGGCAGATACGCAGTATTTT

clone_size: NA
j_call: TRBJ2-1
v_call: TRBV27
d_call: TRBD2
cdr3_aa: CASSLRTSGSSYNEQFF
cdr3_nt: TGTGCCAGCAGTCTCCGGACTAGCGGGAGCTCCTACAATGAGCAGTTCTTC

clone_size: NA
j_call: TRBJ2-1
v_call: TRBV11-3
d_call: NA
cdr3_aa: CASSLVERNEQFF
cdr3_nt: TGTGCCAGCAGCTTAGTAGAGCGGAATGAGCAGTTCTTC

clone_size: NA
j_call: TRBJ1-5
v_call: TRBV7-6
d_call: TRBD1
cdr3_aa: CASSSAPWDRGGNQPQHF
cdr3_nt: TGTGCCAGCAGCTCAGCCCCATGGGACAGGGGAGGTAATCAGCCCCAGCATTTT

clone_size: few
j_call: TRBJ1-2
v_call: TRBV6-1
d_call: NA
cdr3_aa: CASSDVGELYGYTF
cdr3_nt: TGTGCCAGCAGTGATGTTGGGGAGCTCTATGGCTACACCTTC

clone_size: NA
j_call: TRBJ1-2
v_call: TRBV29-1
d_call: NA
cdr3_aa: CSVPRSDNYGYTF
cdr3_nt: TGCAGCGTCCCCCGCTCAGATAACTATGGCTACACCTTC

clone_size: NA
j_call: TRBJ1-1
v_call: TRBV19
d_call: TRBD1
cdr3_aa: CASRRDRGAHTEAFF
cdr3_nt: TGTGCCAGTAGGCGGGACAGAGGGGCGCACACTGAAGCTTTCTTT

clone_size: many
j_call: TRBJ1-1
v_call: TRBV28
d_call: NA
cdr3_aa: CASSPSGVLTHTEAFF
cdr3_nt: TGTGCCAGCAGTCCCTCCGGGGTGTTAACACACACTGAAGCTTTCTTT